This T cell receptor beta chain was captured by sequencing in a study of blood T cells in healthy people across ages. Study summary: Template-switching capture recovered about one barcoded beta molecule per two T cells. The study, taken as a whole, reports: Donor CMV status was unknown, possibly confounding expanded clonotype changes.

V lost 2 bases and J lost 11; bases outside the gene matches: 5. Germline V CDR1 and CDR2: MGHRA, YSYEKL. The length of the CDR3 is 13 residues. The authors ran a second PCR of 7 to 11 cycles using a sample-barcoded 5' primer and a J-beta primer mix. TCRdb reprocessed the 5' RACE reads with MiXCR, giving one entry per CDR3 protein. Found here are 590,000 or so distinct CDR3 sequences, less than 35% of them singletons; the top ten hold 15% to 19%. Comments on this clonotype: Its cognate antigen is unknown.

Sample donors were healthy Caucasian individuals that came from Russia, aged roughly 6 to 95. Sequencing was done on a sample of blood. V is TRBV4-1 and J is TRBJ2-5; TRBD2 agrees at 10 bases. The receptor's source is a woman over 75 in good health. CDR3 sequence reads: CASSQLGLAQQYF. The CDR3 region has the DNA TGCGCCAGCAGCCAACTGGGACTAGCGCAGCAGTACTTC.